This TCR beta chain was identified during a study of blood T cell repertoires in COVID-19. This clone was picked up a small number of times. Enrollment of patients from Seattle took place during active infection, with longitudinal follow-up. Method: immunoSEQ multiplex PCR; TCRdb's copy keeps in-frame clones and lacks some. The sample lists approximately 270,000 clones, about 91% seen once, with roughly 6.7% in the top ten. After removal of 0 bases from V and 7 bases from J, the junction contained 19 bases not matched to a gene. Germline V gene lookup returns CDR1 LGHNA and CDR2 YNFKEQ. This CDR3 is 19 amino acids long.

This chain joins TRBV4-2 and TRBJ1-2, with TRBD1 matching over 8 bases. Sequencing was done on a sample of peripheral blood. The clonotype comes from a young woman with COVID-19, enrolled during active disease. CDR3 sequence reads: CASSQDYEDRDTSRGGYTF. The CDR3 DNA reads TGTGCCAGCAGCCAAGATTACGAGGACAGGGATACCTCTAGGGGTGGCTACACCTTC.